Below, 7 T cell receptor beta chains from the same sample are listed, as sequenced in a study of T cells in Graves' hyperthyroidism and ophthalmopathy. Amplification yielded TCR beta CDR3 regions, with RNA transcripts as the source. The primer set for the first-round RT-PCR of the TCR CDR3 was HTBI. TCRdb reprocessed the multiplex PCR reads with MiXCR, giving one entry per CDR3 protein. The top ten hold less than 20% of the sample, which has 400,000 to 500,000 distinct CDR3 sequences, 13% to 15% seen once. Sample: blood. The source of these receptors is a woman aged 18 to 35 with Graves' hyperthyroidism.

This clonotype was observed many times. The chain is built from TRBV10-3 and TRBJ2-1; TRBD2 matches at 9 bases. Trimming removed 8 bases from V and 0 bases from J; junction bases left unmatched: 17. Germline CDR1 and CDR2: ENHRY and SYGVKD. The CDR3 contains 19 residues. The CDR3 nucleotides are TGTGCCATCTCTCGGGCTAGCGGGATCTTACTAAGCTCCTACAATGAGCAGTTCTTC. Protein: CAISRASGILLSSYNEQFF.

This clonotype was observed many times. The V and J genes are TRBV11-2 and TRBJ2-2; D gene unclear. This CDR3 region has 16 residues. CDR1 is SGHAT and CDR2 is FQNNGV in the germline V gene. V was clipped by 1 base and J by 1 base, with 10 bases between them. The CDR3 region has the DNA TGTGCCAGCAGCTTAGTGGCACAGATGAACACCGGGGAGCTGTTTTTT. Protein: CASSLVAQMNTGELFF.

The V and J genes are TRBV7-9 and TRBJ2-1; D is ambiguous. Germline V gives CDR1 SEHNR, CDR2 FQNEAQ (reference sequence). Trimming took 6 bases from V and 11 from J, leaving 23 bases between them. The CDR3 sequence is 15 residues long. CDR3 sequence reads: CASSSSWRSARQQFF. DNA of the CDR3: TGTGCCAGCAGTTCCAGCTGGCGGAGTGCTCGCCAGCAGTTCTTC.

This clonotype was seen at least ten times. The chain couples TRBV12-3 or TRBV12-4 to TRBJ1-2; 7 positions match TRBD1. The J segment lost 4 bases and the V segment lost 7 bases, leaving 18 bases of the junction unmatched. CDR3 length: 17 residues. As DNA, the CDR3 is TGTGCCAGCAACACTTTGTCGGAACAGGGGAGTATCTATGGCTACACCTTC. It is translated as CASNTLSEQGSIYGYTF.

This clonotype was seen ten or more times. The chain has TRBV20-1 and TRBJ1-1, with no clear D. Germline V CDR1 and CDR2: DFQATT, SNEGSKA (reference sequence). The germline V and J ends were trimmed by 1 base and 1 base, with 13 bases remaining between them. The CDR3 is 15 amino acids. As DNA, the CDR3 is TGCAGTGCTAGAGGAGGGTCGGCTGGGAACACTGAAGCTTTCTTT. Protein sequence: CSARGGSAGNTEAFF.

This clonotype has at least ten counts. V and J are TRBV7-3 and TRBJ2-1; the D gene is possibly TRBD2 (6 bases). This CDR3 has 14 amino acids. The V end lost 5 bases, the J end lost 6 bases, and 14 bases lay between the germline ends. Germline assignment: CDR1 SGHTA and CDR2 FQGTGA. The CDR3 sequence: CASSPEGGFNEQFF. The CDR3 DNA reads TGTGCCAGCAGCCCGGAGGGTGGGTTCAATGAGCAGTTCTTC.

The table lists this clonotype with a few counts. The CDR3 reads CASSQGGRMYGNEQFF. The CDR3 bases are TGTGCCAGCAGCCAAGGAGGACGTATGTATGGCAATGAGCAGTTCTTC. The rearrangement links TRBV7-3 to TRBJ2-1; maybe TRBD2 (5 bases). Trimming took 5 bases from V and 6 from J, leaving 20 bases between them. There are 16 residues in the CDR3. In germline, CDR1 is SGHTA, CDR2 FQGTGA.